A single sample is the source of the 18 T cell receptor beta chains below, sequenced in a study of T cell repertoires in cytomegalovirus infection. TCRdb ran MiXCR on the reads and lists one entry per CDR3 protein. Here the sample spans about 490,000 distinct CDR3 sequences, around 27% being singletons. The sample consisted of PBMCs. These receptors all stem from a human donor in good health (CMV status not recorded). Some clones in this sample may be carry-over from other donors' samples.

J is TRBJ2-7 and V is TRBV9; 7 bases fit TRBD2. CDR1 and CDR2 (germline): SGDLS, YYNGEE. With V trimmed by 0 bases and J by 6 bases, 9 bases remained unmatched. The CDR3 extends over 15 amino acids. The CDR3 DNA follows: TGTGCCAGCAGCGTAGACGGCGGGAGTTCGCTCGAGCAGTACTTC. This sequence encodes CASSVDGGSSLEQYF.

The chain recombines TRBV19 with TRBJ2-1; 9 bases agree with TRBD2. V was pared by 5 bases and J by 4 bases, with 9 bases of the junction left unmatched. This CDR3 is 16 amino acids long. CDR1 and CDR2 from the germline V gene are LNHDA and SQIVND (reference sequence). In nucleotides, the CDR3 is TGTGCCAGTAGTTTTGCGGGAGGGAGGGGTTACAATGAGCAGTTCTTC. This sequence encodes CASSFAGGRGYNEQFF.

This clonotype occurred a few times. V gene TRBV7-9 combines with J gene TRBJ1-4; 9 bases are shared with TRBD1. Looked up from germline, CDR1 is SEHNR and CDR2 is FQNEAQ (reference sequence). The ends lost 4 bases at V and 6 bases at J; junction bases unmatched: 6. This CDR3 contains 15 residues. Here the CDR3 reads CASSSQGAQYEKLFF. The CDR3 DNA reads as TGTGCCAGCAGCTCACAGGGGGCGCAGTATGAAAAACTGTTTTTT. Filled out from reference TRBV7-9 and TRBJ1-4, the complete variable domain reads DTGVSQNPRHKITKRGQNVTFRCDPISEHNRLYWYRQTLGQGPEFLTYFQNEAQLEKSRLLSDRFSAERPKGSFSTLEIQRTEQGDSAMYLCASSSQGAQYEKLFFGSGTQLSVL.

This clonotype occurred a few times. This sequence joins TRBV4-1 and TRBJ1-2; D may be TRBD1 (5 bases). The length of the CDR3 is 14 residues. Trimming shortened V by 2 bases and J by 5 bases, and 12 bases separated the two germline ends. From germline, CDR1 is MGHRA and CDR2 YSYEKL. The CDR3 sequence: CASSQFQGGYGYTF. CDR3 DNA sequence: TGCGCCAGCAGCCAATTTCAGGGAGGGTATGGCTACACCTTC.

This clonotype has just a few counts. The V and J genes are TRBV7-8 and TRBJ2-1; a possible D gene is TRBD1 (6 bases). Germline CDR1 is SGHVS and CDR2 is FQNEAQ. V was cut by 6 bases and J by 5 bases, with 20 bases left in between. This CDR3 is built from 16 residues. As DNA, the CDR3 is TGTGCCAGCAGGGGACGCGGAACAGGGCAAGACAATGAGCAGTTCTTC. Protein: CASRGRGTGQDNEQFF.

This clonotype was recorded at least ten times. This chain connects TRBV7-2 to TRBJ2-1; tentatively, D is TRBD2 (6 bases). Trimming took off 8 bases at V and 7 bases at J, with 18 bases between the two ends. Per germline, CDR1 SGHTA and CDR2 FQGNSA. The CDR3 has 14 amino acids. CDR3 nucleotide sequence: TGTGCCAGCCACTTTCGGGGAGGACGGAATGAGCAGTTCTTC. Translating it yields CASHFRGGRNEQFF.

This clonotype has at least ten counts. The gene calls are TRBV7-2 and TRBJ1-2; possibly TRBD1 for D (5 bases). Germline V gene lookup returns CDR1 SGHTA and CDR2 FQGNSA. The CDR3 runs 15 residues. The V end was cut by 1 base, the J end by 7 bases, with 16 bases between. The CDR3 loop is CASSLEFRQRTGYTF. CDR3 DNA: TGTGCCAGCAGCTTAGAGTTTAGACAGCGTACTGGCTACACCTTC. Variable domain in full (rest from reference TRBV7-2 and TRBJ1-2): GAGVSQSPSNKVTEKGKDVELRCDPISGHTALYWYRQSLGQGLEFLIYFQGNSAPDKSGLPSDRFSAERTGGSVSTLTIQRTQQEDSAVYLCASSLEFRQRTGYTFGSGTRLTVV.

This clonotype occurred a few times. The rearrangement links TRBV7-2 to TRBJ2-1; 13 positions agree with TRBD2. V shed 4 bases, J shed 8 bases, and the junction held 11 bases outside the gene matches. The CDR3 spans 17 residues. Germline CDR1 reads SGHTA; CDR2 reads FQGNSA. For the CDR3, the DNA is TGTGCCAGCAGCTCAACTCGGACTAGCGGGAGTTGGGATGAGCAGTTCTTC. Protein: CASSSTRTSGSWDEQFF.

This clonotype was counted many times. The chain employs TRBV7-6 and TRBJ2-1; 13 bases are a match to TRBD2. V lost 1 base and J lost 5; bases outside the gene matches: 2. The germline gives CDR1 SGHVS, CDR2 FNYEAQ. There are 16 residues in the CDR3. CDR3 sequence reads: CASSLGTSGSHNEQFF. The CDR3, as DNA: TGTGCCAGCAGCTTAGGGACTAGCGGGAGTCACAATGAGCAGTTCTTC.

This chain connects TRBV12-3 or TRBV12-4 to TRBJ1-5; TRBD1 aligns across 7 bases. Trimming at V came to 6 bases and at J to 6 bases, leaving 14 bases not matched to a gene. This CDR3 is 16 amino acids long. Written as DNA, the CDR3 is TGTGCCAGCAGCCCCCAGGGACAGAGGCACCTTCAGCCCCAGCATTTT. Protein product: CASSPQGQRHLQPQHF.

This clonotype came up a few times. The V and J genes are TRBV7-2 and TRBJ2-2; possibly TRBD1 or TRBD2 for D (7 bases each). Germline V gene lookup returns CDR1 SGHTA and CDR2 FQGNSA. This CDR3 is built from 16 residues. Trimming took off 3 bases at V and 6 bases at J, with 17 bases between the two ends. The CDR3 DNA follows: TGTGCCAGCAGCTTGGGGGGGACAGTTTCGGCCGGGGAGCTGTTTTTT. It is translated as CASSLGGTVSAGELFF.

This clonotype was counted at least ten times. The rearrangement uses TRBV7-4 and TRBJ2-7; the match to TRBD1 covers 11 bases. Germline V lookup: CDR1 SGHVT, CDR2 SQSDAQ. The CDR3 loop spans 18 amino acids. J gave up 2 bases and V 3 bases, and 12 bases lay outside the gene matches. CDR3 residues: CASSLMGEGDRGAYEQYF. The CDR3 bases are TGTGCCAGCAGCTTGATGGGGGAAGGGGACAGGGGGGCCTACGAGCAGTACTTC.

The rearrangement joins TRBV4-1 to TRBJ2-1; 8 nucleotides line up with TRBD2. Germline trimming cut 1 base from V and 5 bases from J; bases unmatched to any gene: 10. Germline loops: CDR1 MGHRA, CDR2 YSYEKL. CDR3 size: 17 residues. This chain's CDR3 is CASSQGRGGREHNEQFF. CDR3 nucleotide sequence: TGCGCCAGCAGCCAAGGCCGGGGGGGGCGGGAGCACAATGAGCAGTTCTTC.

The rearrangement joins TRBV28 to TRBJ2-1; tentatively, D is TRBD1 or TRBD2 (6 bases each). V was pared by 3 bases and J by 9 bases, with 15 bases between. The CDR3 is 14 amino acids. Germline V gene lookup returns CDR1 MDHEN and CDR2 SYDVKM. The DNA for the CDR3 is TGTGCCAGCAGTTTCGGCAGGGGAGCGGGTGAGCAGTTCTTC. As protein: CASSFGRGAGEQFF.

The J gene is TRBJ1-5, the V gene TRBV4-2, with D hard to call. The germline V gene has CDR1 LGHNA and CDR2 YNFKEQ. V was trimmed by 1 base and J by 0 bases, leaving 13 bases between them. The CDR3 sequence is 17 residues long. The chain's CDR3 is CASSQGPTGSSNQPQHF. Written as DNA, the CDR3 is TGTGCCAGCAGCCAAGGCCCAACTGGGAGTAGCAATCAGCCCCAGCATTTT.

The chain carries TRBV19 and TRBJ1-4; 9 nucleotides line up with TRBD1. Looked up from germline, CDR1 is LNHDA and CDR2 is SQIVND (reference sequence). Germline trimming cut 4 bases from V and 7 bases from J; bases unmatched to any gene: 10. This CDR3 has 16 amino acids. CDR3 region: CASSTSTGGSAEKLFF. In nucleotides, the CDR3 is TGTGCCAGTAGTACGTCGACAGGGGGGTCCGCTGAAAAACTGTTTTTT.

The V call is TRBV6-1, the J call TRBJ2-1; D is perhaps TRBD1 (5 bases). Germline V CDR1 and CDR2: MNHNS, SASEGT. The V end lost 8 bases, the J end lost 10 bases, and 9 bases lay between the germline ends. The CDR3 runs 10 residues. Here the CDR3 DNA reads TGTGCCAGCTCCCGACAGGAGCAGTTCTTC. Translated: CASSRQEQFF.

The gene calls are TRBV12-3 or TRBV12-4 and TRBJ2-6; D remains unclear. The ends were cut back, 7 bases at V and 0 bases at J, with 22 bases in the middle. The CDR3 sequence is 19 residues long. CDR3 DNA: TGTGCCAGCATCCTGCGGATCACCACCCCACACTCTGGGGCCAACGTCCTGACTTTC. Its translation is CASILRITTPHSGANVLTF.